This TCR beta chain was identified during a study of T cell responses to AZD1222 COVID-19 vaccine. This CDR3 is 16 amino acids long. Germline V gene data show CDR1 as KGHDR and CDR2 as SFDVKD. Trimming removed 4 bases from V and 2 bases from J; junction bases left unmatched: 8. TCRdb keeps only in-frame clones here, not all; method: immunoSEQ multiplex PCR. This repertoire shows about 140,000 clones, around nine tenths found once; its top ten account for more than 3%. The clonotype originates from an adult in good health. The chain combines TRBV24-1 with TRBJ2-5; 8 positions agree with TRBD1. The starting material was peripheral blood, obtained on day 0 of AZD1222 vaccination. CDR3: CATSETGASGQETQYF. The CDR3 DNA follows: TGTGCCACCAGTGAGACAGGGGCTTCGGGACAAGAGACCCAGTACTTC.